This T cell receptor beta chain was documented in a study of blood T cell repertoires in COVID-19. Across the whole study: COVID-19 samples collected from the United States, Italy and Spain covered acute and convalescent phases.

Participants' own reports of clinical history determined their cohort assignment. Per the original data handling: Estimated nucleated cell counts came from reference gene primer amplification. Libraries were prepared by immunoSEQ multiplex PCR; TCRdb keeps only in-frame clonotypes and omits some of them. The DNA gave D and trimming, while V, J and clone size come from that table. The table records around 220,000 clones, about 90% of them present only once. Trimming took 3 bases from V and 7 from J; bases not matched to a gene: 7. CDR1 and CDR2 from the germline V gene are LNHDA and SQIVND (reference sequence). The CDR3 spans 17 residues.

The genes are TRBV19 and TRBJ2-4; 15 bases fit TRBD2. Sequencing was carried out using PBMCs or T cells enriched from blood (not recorded which). The sequence derives from a woman between 45 and 60 years old with acute COVID-19. The CDR3 nucleotides read TGTGCCAGTAGTATGGTCCTCGGGACTAGCGGGAGGAACATTCAGTACTTC. Its translation: CASSMVLGTSGRNIQYF.